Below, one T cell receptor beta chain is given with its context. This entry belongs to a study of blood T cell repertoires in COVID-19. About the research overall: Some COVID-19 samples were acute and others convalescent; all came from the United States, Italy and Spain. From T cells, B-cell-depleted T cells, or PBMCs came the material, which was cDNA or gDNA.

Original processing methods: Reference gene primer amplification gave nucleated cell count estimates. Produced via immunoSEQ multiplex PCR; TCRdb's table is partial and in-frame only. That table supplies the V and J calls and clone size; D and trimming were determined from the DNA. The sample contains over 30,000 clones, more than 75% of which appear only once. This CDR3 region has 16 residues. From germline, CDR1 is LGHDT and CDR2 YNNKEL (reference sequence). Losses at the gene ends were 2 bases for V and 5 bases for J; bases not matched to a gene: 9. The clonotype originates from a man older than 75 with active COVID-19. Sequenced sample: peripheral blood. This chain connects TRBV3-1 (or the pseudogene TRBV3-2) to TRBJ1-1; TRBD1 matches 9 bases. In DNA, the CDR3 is TGTGCCAGCAGCCAACGCCAGACAGGGGGGTGGACTGAAGCTTTCTTT. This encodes CASSQRQTGGWTEAFF.